The 2 T cell receptor beta chains below all came from one sample that was sequenced in a study of tissue T cells after allogeneic stem cell transplantation. The assay was immunoSEQ multiplex PCR, and TCRdb's table has in-frame clones only and misses some. This sample carries roughly 3,000 clones, approximately 53% of them seen once, and the ten largest clones take around a fifth. Time point given: mouse harvest day 14 after allogeneic transplant. The graft held 10^6 splenic CD5+ T cells and 10^7 T-cell-depleted bone marrow cells. The sample taken for sequencing was gut tissue. These receptors were collected from a female BALB/c mouse given C57BL/6 T cells with graft-versus-host disease after an allogeneic hematopoietic cell transplant.

Worth noting for this clone: The gene names here belong to mouse. The read falls 1 residue short of the CDR3 end, and the missing part is taken from the germline J gene. The chain combines TRBV23 with TRBJ1-1; the D call of TRBD1 is as the table states it, not checked on the DNA. From germline, CDR1 is KGHTA and CDR2 FQNQQP. The CDR3 is 13 amino acids. The CDR3 bases that were read are TGCTCCAGCAGTCGGCAGGGGACCACAGAAGTCTTC. Translated: CSSSRQGTTEVF. The full CDR3 protein is CSSSRQGTTEVFF.

Notes on this clone: Gene names and germline refer to mouse. Coverage ceases 1 residue before the CDR3 finishes, and the germline J gene fills in the end. V is TRBV16 and J is TRBJ2-3, with unresolved D. This CDR3 region has 14 residues. The V gene's germline CDR1 is SGHSA and CDR2 FRNQAP. The germline V and J ends were trimmed by 3 bases and 0 bases, with 7 bases remaining between them. CDR3 amino acids: CASSFLGSAETLYF. The sequenced CDR3 bases are TGTGCAAGCAGCTTTTTGGGAAGTGCAGAAACGCTGTAT.